The present TCR beta chain was sequenced within a study of neurological immune-mediated disorders. Findings of the study overall: The greatest degree of TCR clonal expansion was observed in HTLV-1-associated myelopathy, with the lowest in multiple sclerosis, below that of healthy controls.

In Maryland, USA, blood bank volunteers were the healthy controls. Synthesis of cDNA was carried out by template-switch 5'RACE. The reaction used 10-nucleotide random UMIs. TCRdb redid the calling of the 5' RACE reads with MiXCR, one entry per CDR3 protein. Here the sample spans about 50,000 distinct CDR3 sequences, around 16% being singletons. This clonotype was found many times. Its target is not known. Germline loops: CDR1 DFQATT, CDR2 SNEGSKA (reference sequence). The CDR3 totals 15 residues. The ends were cut back, 0 bases at V and 2 bases at J, with 13 bases in the middle. The sequence was collected from a man in his sixties in good health. The rearrangement joins TRBV20-1 to TRBJ2-5; D may be TRBD1 or TRBD2 (5 bases each). The material sequenced was PBMCs. The CDR3 loop is CSARDLFGAQETQYF. Written as DNA, the CDR3 is TGCAGTGCTAGAGATCTATTCGGGGCGCAAGAGACCCAGTACTTC.